This TCR beta chain was found in a study of blood T cells in healthy people across ages. Alongside a J-beta primer mix, a sample-barcoded 5' primer served in a second PCR lasting about 7 to 12 cycles. Each cDNA molecule was tagged by a template-switch adaptor with 12 random nucleotides. Individual samples furnished no less than 3 million CDR3-containing paired-end reads apiece. MiXCR was run by TCRdb on the 5' RACE reads, yielding one entry per CDR3 protein. The data hold fewer than 900,000 distinct CDR3 sequences, with roughly 40% observed a single time. Per the germline V gene, CDR1 is MNHEY and CDR2 is SVGEGT. The CDR3 contains 12 residues. The V gene end was trimmed by 8 bases and the J gene end by 14 bases; junction bases not matched to a gene: 6.

The sequencing input was blood. The clonotype comes from a man between 18 and 29 years old in good health. The chain uses TRBV6-2 or TRBV6-3 and TRBJ2-1; TRBD2 matches at 13 bases. CDR3 sequence (DNA): TGTGCCAGCTCCCCGGGGACTAGCGGGGAGTTCTTC. Translation: CASSPGTSGEFF.